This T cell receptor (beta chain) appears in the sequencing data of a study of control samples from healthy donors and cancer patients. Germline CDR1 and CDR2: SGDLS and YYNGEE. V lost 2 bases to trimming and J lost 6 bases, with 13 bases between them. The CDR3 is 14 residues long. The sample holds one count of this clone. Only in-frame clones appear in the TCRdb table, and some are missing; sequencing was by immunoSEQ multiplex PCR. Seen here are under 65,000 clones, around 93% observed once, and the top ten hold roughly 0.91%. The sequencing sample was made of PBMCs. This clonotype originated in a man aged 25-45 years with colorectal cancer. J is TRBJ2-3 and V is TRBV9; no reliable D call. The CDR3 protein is CASSVFSKVDTQYF. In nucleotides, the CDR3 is TGTGCCAGCAGCGTGTTTAGCAAAGTGGATACGCAGTATTTT.